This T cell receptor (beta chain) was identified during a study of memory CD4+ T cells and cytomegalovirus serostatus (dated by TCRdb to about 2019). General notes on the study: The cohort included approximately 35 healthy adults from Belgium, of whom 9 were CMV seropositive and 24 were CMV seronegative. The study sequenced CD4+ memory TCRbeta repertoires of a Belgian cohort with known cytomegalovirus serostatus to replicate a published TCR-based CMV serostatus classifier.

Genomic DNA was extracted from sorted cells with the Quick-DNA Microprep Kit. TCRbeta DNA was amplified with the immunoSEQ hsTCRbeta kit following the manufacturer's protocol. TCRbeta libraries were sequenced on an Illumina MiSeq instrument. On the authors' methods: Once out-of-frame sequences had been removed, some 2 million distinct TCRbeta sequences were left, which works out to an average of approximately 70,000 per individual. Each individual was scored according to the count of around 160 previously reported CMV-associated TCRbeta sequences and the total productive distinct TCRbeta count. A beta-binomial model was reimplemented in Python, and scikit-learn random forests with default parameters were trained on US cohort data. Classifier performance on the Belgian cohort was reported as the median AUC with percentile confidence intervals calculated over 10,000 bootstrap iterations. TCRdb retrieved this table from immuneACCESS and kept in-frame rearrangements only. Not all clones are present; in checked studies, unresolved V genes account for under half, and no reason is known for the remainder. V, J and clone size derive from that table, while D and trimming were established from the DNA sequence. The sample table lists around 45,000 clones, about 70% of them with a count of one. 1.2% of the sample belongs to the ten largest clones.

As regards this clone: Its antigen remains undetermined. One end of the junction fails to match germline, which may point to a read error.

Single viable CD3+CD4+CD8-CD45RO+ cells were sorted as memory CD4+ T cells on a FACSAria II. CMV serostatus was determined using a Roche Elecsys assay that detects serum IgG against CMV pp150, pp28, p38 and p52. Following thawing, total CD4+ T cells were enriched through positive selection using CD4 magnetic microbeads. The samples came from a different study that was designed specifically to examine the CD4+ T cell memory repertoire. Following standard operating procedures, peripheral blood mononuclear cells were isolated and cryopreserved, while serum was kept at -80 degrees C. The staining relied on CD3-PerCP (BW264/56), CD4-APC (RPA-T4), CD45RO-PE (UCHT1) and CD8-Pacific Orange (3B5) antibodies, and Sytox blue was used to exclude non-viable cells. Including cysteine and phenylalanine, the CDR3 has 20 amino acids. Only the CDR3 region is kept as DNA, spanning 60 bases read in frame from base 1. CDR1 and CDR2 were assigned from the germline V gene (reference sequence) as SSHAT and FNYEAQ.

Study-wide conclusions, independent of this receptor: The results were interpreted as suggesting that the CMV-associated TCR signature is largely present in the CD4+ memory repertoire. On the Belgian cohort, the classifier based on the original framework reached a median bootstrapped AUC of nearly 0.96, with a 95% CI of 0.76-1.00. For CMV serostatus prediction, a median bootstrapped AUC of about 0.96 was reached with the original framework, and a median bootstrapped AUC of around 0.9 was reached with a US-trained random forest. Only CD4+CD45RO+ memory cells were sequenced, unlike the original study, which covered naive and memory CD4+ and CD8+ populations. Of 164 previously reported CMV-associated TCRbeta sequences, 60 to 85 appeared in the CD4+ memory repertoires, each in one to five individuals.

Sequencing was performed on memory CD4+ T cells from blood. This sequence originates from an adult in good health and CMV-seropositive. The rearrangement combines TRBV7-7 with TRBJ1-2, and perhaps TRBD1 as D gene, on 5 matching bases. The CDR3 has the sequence CASSLARPSRDQGGNYGYTF. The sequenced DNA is TGTGCTAGCAGCTTAGCGAGACCCTCTAGAGATCAGGGTGGGAACTATGGCTACACCTTC.